The rows below give T cell receptor beta chains drawn from one sample of a study of shared T cell receptors in the human thymus. This table comes from immunoSEQ multiplex PCR, and its TCRdb copy is limited to in-frame clones, with some not included. The profile shows some 700,000 clones, approximately 90% of them singletons. These data were also reused for a study on human thymus T cells.

Sequenced: thymocytes. The receptor set was obtained from a boy under three years old with a congenital heart defect. Each CDR3 is given with its conserved first and last residue. Each record gives: D gene, V gene, J gene, clone size, CDR3 protein, CDR3 DNA. A D gene is named only where the DNA matches it firmly. Not all rows give a size; the values are once, few, many and, for expanded clones, a class.

.	TRBV7-2	TRBJ2-5	.	CASSLDSTETQYF	TGTGCCAGCAGCCTGGACAGCACAGAGACCCAGTACTTC
.	TRBV12-2	TRBJ2-7	.	CASRLGGRPGRRSYEQYF	TGTGCAAGTCGCTTAGGGGGGAGGCCGGGACGGAGGTCCTACGAGCAGTACTTC
.	TRBV28	TRBJ2-3	.	CASSSHRDKGPADGNVTQYF	TGTGCCAGCAGTTCCCACCGGGACAAGGGGCCCGCAGACGGCAACGTAACGCAGTATTTT
TRBD1	TRBV11-1	TRBJ2-7	.	CASSRGQGRYEQYF	TGTGCCAGCAGCCGGGGACAGGGGAGGTACGAGCAGTACTTC
TRBD1	TRBV7-9	TRBJ1-4	.	CASSLLRRDREGKLFF	TGTGCCAGCAGCTTACTCCGCCGGGACAGGGAGGGAAAACTGTTTTTT
TRBD2	TRBV29-1	TRBJ2-2	.	CSVEDGGRSTGELFF	TGCAGCGTTGAAGACGGCGGGAGGAGCACCGGGGAGCTGTTTTTT
.	TRBV27	TRBJ1-5	once	CASRSLWEGVGSNQPQHF	TGTGCCAGCCGATCCTTATGGGAGGGGGTGGGGAGCAATCAGCCCCAGCATTTT
.	TRBV4-3	TRBJ1-2	.	CASSHPKPGLNYTF	TGCGCCAGCAGCCACCCCAAACCGGGACTCAACTACACCTTC
.	TRBV2	TRBJ2-7	.	CASSERGWREIEQYF	TGTGCCAGCAGTGAAAGGGGGTGGCGGGAGATCGAGCAGTACTTC
.	TRBV6-1	TRBJ2-7	.	CASSDRGIYEQYF	TGTGCCAGCAGTGATAGGGGGATCTACGAGCAGTACTTC
.	TRBV30	TRBJ1-4	.	CASEDSSTNEKLFF	TGTGCCTCTGAGGACAGTTCAACTAATGAAAAACTGTTTTTT
.	TRBV25-1	TRBJ2-3	.	CASGPVGGERDTQYF	TGTGCCAGCGGACCTGTCGGGGGAGAAAGAGATACGCAGTATTTT
.	TRBV5-6	TRBJ2-1	few	CASSLTGLGSPYNEQFF	TGTGCCAGCAGCTTGACGGGACTGGGGAGCCCCTACAATGAGCAGTTCTTC
TRBD2	TRBV7-2	TRBJ2-7	.	CASSSGLAGGLSYEQYF	TGTGCCAGCAGCTCGGGACTAGCGGGAGGTCTTTCCTACGAGCAGTACTTC
.	TRBV21-1	TRBJ1-4	few	CASSKAREGTGGIPNEKLFF	TGTGCCAGCAGCAAAGCCCGTGAGGGGACAGGGGGGATACCTAATGAAAAACTGTTTTTT
TRBD2	TRBV4-1	TRBJ2-1	.	CASSQVTSGIGEQFF	TGCGCCAGCAGCCAAGTGACTAGCGGGATTGGTGAGCAGTTCTTC
TRBD1	TRBV10-3	TRBJ1-1	.	CAIRDRGSNTEAFF	TGTGCCATCAGGGACAGGGGATCGAACACTGAAGCTTTCTTT
TRBD1	TRBV7-2	TRBJ2-1	few	CASSPDRARDEQFF	TGTGCCAGCAGCCCGGACAGGGCTCGGGATGAGCAGTTCTTC
TRBD2	TRBV4-1	TRBJ2-3	.	CASSQHSAPPGGSKDTQYF	TGCGCCAGCAGCCAGCACTCTGCCCCCCCGGGCGGGAGCAAGGATACGCAGTATTTT
.	TRBV2	TRBJ2-1	.	CASSELREGGEGNNEQFF	TGTGCCAGCAGTGAACTGAGGGAAGGGGGAGAAGGGAACAATGAGCAGTTCTTC
.	TRBV11-2	TRBJ1-4	.	CASSGRVTNEKLFF	TGTGCCAGCAGCGGCAGGGTAACTAATGAAAAACTGTTTTTT
.	TRBV11-1	TRBJ2-7	.	CASSRAGGEPYEQYF	TGTGCCAGCAGCCGTGCGGGCGGGGAGCCCTACGAGCAGTACTTC
TRBD1	TRBV28	TRBJ2-7	.	CASSGTAPRLNEQYF	TGTGCCAGCAGTGGGACAGCCCCAAGGCTTAACGAGCAGTACTTC
TRBD1	TRBV4-2	TRBJ2-7	.	CASSQGRQGKLISSYEQYF	TGTGCCAGCAGCCAAGGCAGACAGGGTAAACTCATCAGCTCCTACGAGCAGTACTTC
TRBD2	TRBV14	TRBJ2-7	.	CASSQSRREVYEQYF	TGTGCCAGCAGCCAATCTCGGCGGGAGGTGTACGAGCAGTACTTC
.	TRBV7-9	TRBJ1-2	once	CAGLGAGGYTF	TGTGCCGGACTGGGGGCAGGCGGCTACACCTTC
TRBD2	TRBV5-1	TRBJ2-1	.	CASSFGASGSYNEQFF	TGCGCCAGCAGCTTTGGAGCTAGCGGTTCCTACAATGAGCAGTTCTTC
TRBD2	TRBV5-1	TRBJ2-1	.	CASSWRLAGGSYNEQFF	TGCGCCAGCAGCTGGAGGTTGGCGGGAGGGTCCTACAATGAGCAGTTCTTC
.	TRBV19	TRBJ1-1	.	CASSISGSNTEAFF	TGTGCCAGTAGTATTTCAGGGTCTAACACTGAAGCTTTCTTT
TRBD2	TRBV29-1	TRBJ2-3	.	CSVEKASGDTDTQYF	TGCAGCGTTGAGAAGGCTAGCGGAGACACAGATACGCAATATTTT
.	TRBV4-2	TRBJ2-1	.	CASSQEVPPSSYNEQFF	TGTGCCAGCAGCCAAGAGGTCCCGCCGAGCTCCTACAATGAGCAGTTCTTC
TRBD2	TRBV18	TRBJ2-1	.	CASSPPRLAAYNEQFF	TGTGCCAGCTCACCACCGCGGCTAGCGGCCTACAATGAGCAGTTCTTC
TRBD2	TRBV28	TRBJ2-1	.	CASSLFSGSPSYNEQFF	TGTGCCAGCAGCCTGTTTAGCGGGTCCCCCTCCTACAATGAGCAGTTCTTC
.	TRBV21-1	TRBJ1-1	.	CASSKVRVQGPNTEAFF	TGTGCCAGCAGCAAAGTGAGGGTACAGGGACCGAACACTGAAGCTTTCTTT
TRBD2	TRBV5-4	TRBJ2-7	.	CASTRGLQSSYEQYF	TGTGCCAGCACCCGGGGACTACAGAGCTCCTACGAGCAGTACTTC
TRBD2	TRBV7-9	TRBJ2-1	.	CASSVSGRAGDEQFF	TGTGCCAGCAGCGTTAGCGGGAGGGCCGGGGATGAGCAGTTCTTC
.	TRBV4-2	TRBJ2-4	.	CASSQEVGGVRNIQYF	TGTGCCAGCAGCCAAGAAGTAGGGGGAGTCCGGAACATTCAGTACTTC
.	TRBV30	TRBJ1-2	.	CAWSLGLFLRSGGYTF	TGTGCCTGGAGTCTAGGACTGTTTCTTAGGTCGGGGGGCTACACCTTC
TRBD2	TRBV5-4	TRBJ2-1	.	CASSSLTSGRATYNEQFF	TGTGCCAGCAGCTCGTTGACTAGCGGGAGGGCCACTTACAATGAGCAGTTCTTC
TRBD2	TRBV4-3	TRBJ2-7	.	CASSQGRASGFYEQYF	TGCGCCAGCAGCCAAGGGCGGGCTAGCGGATTCTACGAGCAGTACTTC
TRBD2	TRBV19	TRBJ2-7	few	CASSKRSRSGTYEQYF	TGTGCCAGTAGTAAGAGGAGTCGGAGCGGGACCTACGAGCAGTACTTC
TRBD2	TRBV7-2	TRBJ2-7	.	CASSLVAGGPDEQYF	TGTGCCAGCAGCTTAGTAGCGGGAGGCCCTGACGAGCAGTACTTC
TRBD1	TRBV5-6	TRBJ1-2	.	CASSLGDRAHYGYTF	TGTGCCAGCAGCTTGGGGGACAGGGCCCACTATGGCTACACCTTC
.	TRBV28	TRBJ2-3	.	CASSPRGGSTDTQYF	TGTGCCAGCAGCCCCAGGGGCGGTAGCACAGATACGCAGTATTTT
TRBD2	TRBV5-4	TRBJ2-5	.	CASSWEGTSGRETQYF	TGTGCCAGCAGCTGGGAAGGGACTAGCGGGAGAGAGACCCAGTACTTC
TRBD2	TRBV7-9	TRBJ2-5	.	CASSFLAGPQETQYF	TGTGCCAGCAGCTTCCTAGCGGGACCTCAAGAGACCCAGTACTTC
.	TRBV28	TRBJ1-5	.	CASRFRRRSDQPQHF	TGTGCCAGCAGATTCCGACGGCGGAGCGATCAGCCCCAGCATTTT
TRBD2	TRBV7-3	TRBJ2-2	once	CASSSTSGEVRDTGELFF	TGTGCCAGCAGCTCCACTAGCGGGGAGGTCCGGGACACCGGGGAGCTGTTTTTT